This TCR beta chain was identified during a study of T cell repertoires in cytomegalovirus infection. Study as a whole: Both recently identified HLA-C-restricted and well-studied HLA-B-restricted CMV epitopes were used in the study. Overall study results and limits: HLA-C-restricted CMV clonotypes gave the most frequent clonotype in two of eight donors.

TCRdb re-called the reads with MiXCR, one entry per CDR3 protein. Of approximately 730,000 distinct CDR3 sequences listed, roughly 36% are singletons. The length of the CDR3 is 12 residues. Looked up from germline, CDR1 is SGHKS and CDR2 is YYEKEE (reference sequence). Trimming removed 2 bases from V and 5 bases from J, with 7 bases in between. With regard to this clonotype: What it binds is not known.

J is TRBJ1-2 and V is TRBV5-5; D unclear. This sample comprised cultured PBMCs, obtained from culture after CMV antigen stimulation. The receptor's source is a human donor in good health (CMV status not recorded). Some clones in this sample may be carry-over from other donors' samples. As DNA, the CDR3 is TGTGCCAGCAGCTTCCAAATATATGGCTACACCTTC. This codes for CASSFQIYGYTF. Full variable domain (outside the CDR3, taken from reference TRBV5-5 and TRBJ1-2): DAGVTQSPTHLIKTRGQQVTLRCSPISGHKSVSWYQQVLGQGPQFIFQYYEKEERGRGNFPDRFSARQFPNYSSELNVNALLLGDSALYLCASSFQIYGYTFGSGTRLTVV.